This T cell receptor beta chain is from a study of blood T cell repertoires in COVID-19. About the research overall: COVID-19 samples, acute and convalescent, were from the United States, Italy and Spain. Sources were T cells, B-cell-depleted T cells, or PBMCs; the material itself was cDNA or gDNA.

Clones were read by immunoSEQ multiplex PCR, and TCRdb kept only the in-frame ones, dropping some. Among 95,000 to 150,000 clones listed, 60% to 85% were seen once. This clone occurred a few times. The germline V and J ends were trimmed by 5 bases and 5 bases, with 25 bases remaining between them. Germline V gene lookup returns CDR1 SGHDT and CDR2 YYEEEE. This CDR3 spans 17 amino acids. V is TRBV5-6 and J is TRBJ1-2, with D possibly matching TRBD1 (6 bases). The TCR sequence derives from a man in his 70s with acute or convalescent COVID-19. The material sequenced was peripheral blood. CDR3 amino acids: CASSPTGRYYEEYGYTF. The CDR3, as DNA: TGTGCCAGCAGTCCCACAGGGCGGTATTACGAAGAATATGGCTACACCTTC. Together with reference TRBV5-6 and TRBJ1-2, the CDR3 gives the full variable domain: DAGVTQSPTHLIKTRGQQVTLRCSPKSGHDTVSWYQQALGQGPQFIFQYYEEEERQRGNFPDRFSGHQFPNYSSELNVNALLLGDSALYLCASSPTGRYYEEYGYTFGSGTRLTVV.